One and the same sample provided the 22 T cell receptor beta chains below, sequenced in a study of response to subunit inactivated influenza vaccine listed by TCRdb under 2018. Libraries were constructed by RT-PCR. Reads for this sample came from an Illumina HiSeq 2500. Through fastp at Q25 and MiXCR, TCRdb rebuilt clones from the public reads, retaining in-frame beta chains. For every CDR3 protein sequence, its rows merge into one entry that carries the most common genes and DNA. A total of hundreds of thousands of distinct CDR3 sequences appear in this sample, around 10% of them only once. The leading ten clones occupy about 11% of the sample. The sample was also linked to a second study, of T cells expressing NK-cell markers. The second study also describes: TCR beta cDNA libraries were prepared using 5'RACE template switching, which introduced a universal primer site and unique molecular identifiers.

The sequenced sample was PBMCs from blood, obtained on the day of vaccination. The receptors here all came from a man aged 45-65 years who received an inactivated influenza vaccine. Donor details come from another sample of the same person, matched by shared clones.

This clonotype was seen repeatedly, ten times or more. The chain couples TRBV5-1 to TRBJ2-2; TRBD1 aligns across 7 bases. V was pared by 2 bases and J by 0 bases, with 1 base of the junction left unmatched. The germline CDR1 and CDR2 sequences are SGHRS and YFSETQ. The CDR3 covers 15 residues. The CDR3 DNA is TGCGCCAGCAGCTTACAGGGGTCGAACACCGGGGAGCTGTTTTTT. This sequence encodes CASSLQGSNTGELFF.

This clonotype has only a few counts. The chain uses TRBV29-1 and TRBJ2-3; a possible D gene is TRBD2 (6 bases). The CDR3 length is 13 residues. V lost 6 bases and J lost 0, with 10 bases in between. Looked up from germline, CDR1 is SQVTM and CDR2 is ANQGSEA. CDR3 bases: TGCAGCGTCGCGGGAATTAGCACAGATACGCAGTATTTT. Translation gives CSVAGISTDTQYF.

This clonotype was found a few times. J is TRBJ2-2 and V is TRBV6-1; the D gene is possibly TRBD1 (6 bases). The CDR3 extends over 15 amino acids. Trimming pared 4 bases from V and 6 bases from J, leaving 15 bases between. The germline V gene has CDR1 MNHNS and CDR2 SASEGT. CDR3 nucleotides: TGTGCCAGCAGTGGGGTAACAGGGCAGCCCGGGGAGCTGTTTTTT. This codes for CASSGVTGQPGELFF.

The chain couples TRBV4-2 to TRBJ1-1; 9 bases are shared with TRBD1. CDR1 LGHNA and CDR2 YNFKEQ come from the germline V gene. The CDR3 spans 16 residues. Trimming removed 3 bases from V and 6 bases from J; junction bases left unmatched: 11. CDR3 amino acids: CASSQAGQGRRAEAFF. CDR3 in DNA: TGTGCCAGCAGCCAGGCAGGACAGGGGAGACGCGCTGAAGCTTTCTTT.

The chain combines TRBV6-5 with TRBJ2-7; TRBD2 matches at 8 bases. Germline V CDR1 and CDR2: MNHEY, SVGAGI. Trimming took 2 bases from V and 4 from J; bases not matched to a gene: 4. The CDR3 runs to 14 residues. As DNA, the CDR3 is TGTGCCAGCAGTTACACTAGCGGTCAATACGAGCAGTACTTC. Translated: CASSYTSGQYEQYF.

The sample holds many counts of this clonotype. V gene TRBV20-1 combines with J gene TRBJ1-1, with D unclear. Germline assignment: CDR1 DFQATT and CDR2 SNEGSKA (reference sequence). V gave up 1 base and J gave up 1 base, with 10 bases separating them. CDR3 size: 14 residues. The CDR3 DNA reads as TGCAGTGCTAGAGTAGTCGACGGGAACACTGAAGCTTTCTTT. It yields the protein CSARVVDGNTEAFF.

The V gene is TRBV7-9, the J gene TRBJ1-1, with TRBD1 as a possible D gene (6 bases). CDR1 SEHNR and CDR2 FQNEAQ come from the germline V gene (reference sequence). V lost 5 bases to trimming and J lost 6 bases, with 10 bases between them. The CDR3 is 12 amino acids. The CDR3 DNA follows: TGTGCCAGCAGCCGAGGACAGTCTGAAGCTTTCTTT. This codes for CASSRGQSEAFF.

There are a few counts of this clonotype. The chain couples TRBV20-1 to TRBJ2-5, with TRBD1 matching 9 bases. V shed 5 bases, J shed 2 bases, and the junction held 9 bases outside the gene matches. The CDR3 consists of 15 residues. Germline CDR1 DFQATT, CDR2 SNEGSKA (reference sequence). The CDR3 reads CSASPDRGAQETQYF. CDR3 nucleotides: TGCAGTGCTTCACCGGACAGGGGTGCGCAAGAGACCCAGTACTTC.

This clonotype was seen only a few times. V is TRBV12-3 or TRBV12-4 and J is TRBJ1-2; D is ambiguous. V shed 3 bases and J shed 8 bases, with 13 bases lying between them. The CDR3 covers 13 residues. This chain's CDR3 is CASSLKFGSGYTF. The CDR3 DNA follows: TGTGCCAGCAGTTTGAAGTTCGGCTCCGGCTACACCTTC.

This clonotype occurred a few times. This rearrangement joins TRBV13 to TRBJ2-5; 8 bases are shared with TRBD1. Germline CDR1 PRHDT, CDR2 FYEKMQ (reference sequence). The V gene end was trimmed by 5 bases and the J gene end by 4 bases; junction bases not matched to a gene: 3. This CDR3 has 13 amino acids. The CDR3 region is CASSKGTGETQYF. The CDR3 DNA reads TGTGCCAGCAGCAAAGGGACAGGAGAGACCCAGTACTTC.

The rearrangement joins TRBV5-1 to TRBJ2-7; D is possibly TRBD2 (5 bases). The CDR3 runs to 16 residues. V lost 0 bases to trimming and J lost 0 bases, with 13 bases between them. The germline CDR1 and CDR2 sequences are SGHRS and YFSETQ. The CDR3 here is CASSLAKKRFSYEQYF. The DNA of the CDR3 is TGCGCCAGCAGCTTGGCTAAGAAGCGGTTCTCCTACGAGCAGTACTTC.

This clonotype was counted only a few times. The CDR3 is CASSLKASGRRGTYNEQFF. As DNA, the CDR3 is TGTGCCAGCAGCTTAAAAGCAAGCGGGAGAAGAGGGACCTACAATGAGCAGTTCTTC. This chain uses TRBV7-3 with TRBJ2-1; 8 nucleotides align to TRBD2. The ends lost 1 base at V and 2 bases at J; junction bases unmatched: 13. The CDR3 runs to 19 residues. Germline V gives CDR1 SGHTA, CDR2 FQGTGA. Together with reference TRBV7-3 and TRBJ2-1, the CDR3 gives the full variable domain: GAGVSQTPSNKVTEKGKYVELRCDPISGHTALYWYRQSLGQGPEFLIYFQGTGAADDSGLPNDRFFAVRPEGSVSTLKIQRTERGDSAVYLCASSLKASGRRGTYNEQFFGPGTRLTVL.

The chain uses TRBV28 and TRBJ2-5; TRBD2 agrees at 7 bases. Germline CDR1 is MDHEN and CDR2 is SYDVKM. Germline trimming cut 5 bases from V and 4 bases from J; bases unmatched to any gene: 13. The CDR3 covers 16 residues. The CDR3 DNA follows: TGTGCCAGCAGTCCGTCCGGACTAGGGATTTCAGAGACCCAGTACTTC. Translation gives CASSPSGLGISETQYF. The whole variable domain, filled in from reference TRBV28 and TRBJ2-5, reads DVKVTQSSRYLVKRTGEKVFLECVQDMDHENMFWYRQDPGLGLRLIYFSYDVKMKEKGDIPEGYSVSREKKERFSLILESASTNQTSMYLCASSPSGLGISETQYFGPGTRLLVL.

This clonotype was counted ten times or more. One end of the junction does not line up with germline, which may come from a read error. V and J are TRBV12-3 or TRBV12-4 and TRBJ2-7; 8 bases map to TRBD1. This CDR3 spans 13 amino acids. The CDR3 sequence is CASSFGQGYEQYF. For the CDR3, the DNA is TGCGCCAGCAGCTTCGGACAGGGTTACGAGCAGTACTTC.

This clonotype was counted only a few times. V is TRBV20-1 and J is TRBJ2-1; 10 bases match TRBD2. Unmatched junction bases numbered 3, after V lost 1 base and J lost 3 bases. This CDR3 spans 15 amino acids. Germline assignment: CDR1 DFQATT and CDR2 SNEGSKA (reference sequence). Here the CDR3 DNA reads TGCAGTGCTAGAGGTGGACTAGCGGACTACAATGAGCAGTTCTTC. It codes for CSARGGLADYNEQFF.

This clonotype was found a few times. The chain links TRBV11-1 to TRBJ2-1, with D perhaps matching TRBD2 (6 bases). V was shortened by 8 bases and J by 0 bases, with 23 bases between the two germline ends. CDR3 length equals 18 residues. Germline loops: CDR1 SGHAT, CDR2 FQDESV (reference sequence). The CDR3 loop is CASFGPARGSTSYNEQFF. The DNA for the CDR3 is TGTGCCAGCTTTGGTCCGGCGCGGGGTTCCACCTCCTACAATGAGCAGTTCTTC.

In its sample, this clonotype was seen a few times. The rearrangement uses TRBV7-9 and TRBJ2-7, with 8 bases identical to TRBD1. Unmatched junction bases numbered 2, after V lost 3 bases and J lost 1 base. The germline CDR1 and CDR2 sequences are SEHNR and FQNEAQ (reference sequence). The CDR3 has 14 residues. CDR3 residues: CASSFGDRSYEQYF. DNA for the CDR3: TGTGCCAGCAGCTTTGGGGACAGGTCCTACGAGCAGTACTTC.

The DNA for the CDR3 is TGCAGCGTTGGGGACGGTTTCTCCTACAATGAGCAGTTCTTC. As protein: CSVGDGFSYNEQFF. This chain uses TRBV29-1 with TRBJ2-1; D tentatively reads TRBD1 or TRBD2 (5 bases each). The CDR3 has 14 amino acids. The V and J ends lost 4 bases and 0 bases respectively, with 10 bases between them. Germline CDR1 reads SQVTM; CDR2 reads ANQGSEA.

This clonotype appeared a few times. This chain joins TRBV12-3 or TRBV12-4 and TRBJ2-1; D gene uncertain. V was clipped by 7 bases and J by 4 bases, with 14 bases between them. The CDR3 has 14 residues. In DNA, the CDR3 is TGTGCCAGCACAGGCGGCAGCTTTTACAATGAGCAGTTCTTC. It yields the protein CASTGGSFYNEQFF.

In this sample, this clonotype turned up a few times. The chain recombines TRBV5-1 with TRBJ2-1, with D perhaps given as TRBD1 or TRBD2 (5 bases each). This CDR3 comprises 17 residues. Germline V gene sequence: CDR1 SGHRS, CDR2 YFSETQ. V dropped 1 base and J dropped 8 bases, with 22 bases sitting between them. The CDR3 protein is CASSLSSGRVIDDEQFF. CDR3 nucleotides: TGCGCCAGCAGCTTGTCGTCAGGGAGAGTCATAGACGATGAGCAGTTCTTC.

The DNA for the CDR3 is TGTGCCAGCTCACCCTCGACAGAGAGGAGGACTGAAGCTTTCTTT. Amino acid sequence: CASSPSTERRTEAFF. This chain joins TRBV18 and TRBJ1-1; possibly TRBD1 for D (5 bases). Per germline, CDR1 KGHSH and CDR2 LQKENI. The CDR3 covers 15 residues. Trimming stripped 3 bases from V and 5 bases from J, with 16 bases between.

V and J are TRBV3-1 and TRBJ2-1, with TRBD2 matching 7 bases. This CDR3 has 15 residues. Per the germline V gene, CDR1 is LGHDT and CDR2 is YNNKEL (reference sequence). V shed 4 bases and J 5 bases; nucleotides not matched to a gene: 8. The CDR3 protein is CASSLGTINNNEQFF. CDR3 DNA sequence: TGTGCCAGCAGCCTGGGGACTATCAATAACAATGAGCAGTTCTTC.